One sample yielded the 26 T cell receptor beta chains listed below, sequenced in a study of blood T cell repertoires in COVID-19. Sequenced by immunoSEQ multiplex PCR; TCRdb stores in-frame clones only, minus some. The sample includes around 260,000 clones, roughly 90% of them seen just once. Sequencing was performed on peripheral blood. The receptors were sampled from a woman aged 25 to 39 with COVID-19, enrolled during active disease.

The V and J genes are TRBV7-9 and TRBJ2-5; possible D gene TRBD2, 5 bases. Germline V gives CDR1 SEHNR, CDR2 FQNEAQ (reference sequence). The CDR3 contains 14 residues. Trimming shortened V by 5 bases and J by 5 bases, and 15 bases separated the two germline ends. In DNA form, the CDR3 reads TGTGCCAGCAGCCCGTCCCGGGGTGGGGAGACCCAGTACTTC. This gives the protein CASSPSRGGETQYF.

This chain uses TRBV21-1 with TRBJ2-7; the tabulated D call, TRBD1, remains unverified against the DNA. TRBV21-1 is described as a pseudogene. CDR3 length: 18 amino acids. The CDR3 nucleotides read TGTGCCAGCAGCACCCTTACCGTACCGGGACAGGGGAGGTGCGAGCAGTACTTC. It translates to CASSTLTVPGQGRCEQYF.

V gene TRBV3-1 (or the pseudogene TRBV3-2) combines with J gene TRBJ1-2, with TRBD1 matching 8 bases. V shed 1 base, J shed 5 bases, and the junction held 9 bases outside the gene matches. CDR3 size: 16 residues. The germline CDR1 and CDR2 sequences are LGHDT and YNNKEL (reference sequence). CDR3 residues: CASSQAAAGGNYGYTF. The DNA for the CDR3 is TGTGCCAGCAGCCAAGCCGCGGCAGGGGGCAATTATGGCTACACCTTC.

The rearrangement joins TRBV9 to TRBJ2-7, with a weak D call TRBD1 (7 bases). CDR1 and CDR2 from the germline V gene are SGDLS and YYNGEE. There are 13 residues in the CDR3. The V and J ends lost 4 bases and 4 bases respectively, with 12 bases between them. Here the CDR3 reads CASSQTGRYEQYF. CDR3 DNA sequence: TGTGCCAGCAGCCAGACAGGGAGGTACGAGCAGTACTTC.

This clone has just one count. This sequence joins TRBV7-2 and TRBJ1-5; perhaps TRBD1 as D (5 bases). This CDR3 is 14 amino acids long. Germline assignment: CDR1 SGHTA and CDR2 FQGNSA. V was shortened by 1 base and J by 7 bases, with 11 bases between the two germline ends. CDR3 in amino acids: CASSLGGENQPQHF. CDR3 nucleotides: TGTGCCAGCAGCTTAGGGGGGGAGAACCAGCCCCAGCATTTT. The variable domain in full, completed from reference TRBV7-2 and TRBJ1-5, reads GAGVSQSPSNKVTEKGKDVELRCDPISGHTALYWYRQSLGQGLEFLIYFQGNSAPDKSGLPSDRFSAERTGGSVSTLTIQRTQQEDSAVYLCASSLGGENQPQHFGDGTRLSIL.

This rearrangement joins TRBV5-1 to TRBJ1-4; 7 bases fit TRBD1. The germline V gene has CDR1 SGHRS and CDR2 YFSETQ. V lost 0 bases to trimming and J lost 4 bases; unmatched junction nucleotides: 3. The CDR3 covers 15 residues. CDR3 in DNA: TGCGCCAGCAGCTTGGTGCAGGGGGATAATGAAAAACTGTTTTTT. This sequence encodes CASSLVQGDNEKLFF. Using reference TRBV5-1 and TRBJ1-4 for the parts outside the CDR3, the full variable domain is KAGVTQTPRYLIKTRGQQVTLSCSPISGHRSVSWYQQTPGQGLQFLFEYFSETQRNKGNFPGRFSGRQFSNSRSEMNVSTLELGDSALYLCASSLVQGDNEKLFFGSGTQLSVL.

The gene calls are TRBV15 and TRBJ1-5, with 7 bases matching TRBD1. The germline CDR1 and CDR2 sequences are LNHNV and YYDKDF (reference sequence). This CDR3 spans 15 amino acids. V was clipped by 2 bases and J by 3 bases; unmatched bases: 4. In nucleotides, the CDR3 is TGTGCCACCAGCAGAACGGACAGGTACAATCAGCCCCAGCATTTT. This gives the protein CATSRTDRYNQPQHF.

The V and J genes are TRBV6-5 and TRBJ1-1, with unresolved D. CDR3 length: 12 residues. V was trimmed by 6 bases and J by 8 bases, leaving 13 bases between them. Germline CDR1 reads MNHEY; CDR2 reads SVGAGI. The CDR3: CASRDGLSEAFF. The CDR3 DNA is TGTGCCAGCAGAGATGGACTGTCCGAAGCTTTCTTT.

This clone was picked up a small number of times. The chain joins TRBV7-2 to TRBJ1-2; 9 bases line up with TRBD1. Looked up from germline, CDR1 is SGHTA and CDR2 is FQGNSA. The CDR3 has 15 residues. V was pared by 2 bases and J by 5 bases, with 6 bases of the junction left unmatched. This chain's CDR3 is CASSLWDRAGYGYTF. DNA for the CDR3: TGTGCCAGCAGCTTATGGGACAGGGCAGGGTATGGCTACACCTTC.

This chain uses TRBV7-9 with TRBJ2-5; a weak D match, TRBD2 (6 bases). The CDR3 sequence is 15 residues long. The V and J ends lost 1 base and 4 bases respectively, with 13 bases between them. Germline V gene lookup returns CDR1 SEHNR and CDR2 FQNEAQ (reference sequence). This CDR3 is CASSLGSSDIETQYF. CDR3 DNA: TGTGCCAGCAGCTTAGGTTCTAGCGACATAGAGACCCAGTACTTC.

The genes are TRBV5-6 and TRBJ1-2; D is possibly TRBD1 (5 bases). The germline CDR1 and CDR2 sequences are SGHDT and YYEEEE. V lost 0 bases, J lost 3 bases, and 15 bases lay in between. The CDR3 loop spans 16 amino acids. CDR3 amino acids: CASSLGGGEYHYGYTF. CDR3 nucleotides: TGTGCCAGCAGCTTGGGTGGAGGGGAGTATCACTATGGCTACACCTTC.

This rearrangement joins TRBV10-3 to TRBJ1-6; a weak D match, TRBD1 (5 bases). Germline V gene sequence: CDR1 ENHRY, CDR2 SYGVKD. This CDR3 contains 14 residues. Trimming pared 0 bases from V and 7 bases from J, leaving 7 bases between. CDR3 in DNA: TGTGCCATCAGTGAGTCGGGGCCGAATTCACCCCTCCACTTT. Protein sequence: CAISESGPNSPLHF.

The V and J genes are TRBV28 and TRBJ1-5; 12 bases map to TRBD1. After removal of 2 bases from V and 0 bases from J, the junction contained 5 bases not matched to a gene. CDR1 and CDR2 (germline): MDHEN, SYDVKM. The CDR3 is made up of 18 amino acids. CDR3: CASSLGTGGFASNQPQHF. In DNA form, the CDR3 reads TGTGCCAGCAGTTTAGGGACAGGGGGCTTTGCTAGCAATCAGCCCCAGCATTTT.

The rearrangement joins TRBV7-9 to TRBJ2-3, with 7 bases matching TRBD1. The ends lost 5 bases at V and 0 bases at J; junction bases unmatched: 5. This CDR3 is 15 amino acids long. Germline assignment: CDR1 SEHNR and CDR2 FQNEAQ (reference sequence). CDR3: CASSHSGQSTDTQYF. The CDR3 DNA is TGTGCCAGCAGCCATTCGGGACAGAGCACAGATACGCAGTATTTT. Based on the CDR3 plus reference TRBV7-9 and TRBJ2-3, the full variable domain is DTGVSQNPRHKITKRGQNVTFRCDPISEHNRLYWYRQTLGQGPEFLTYFQNEAQLEKSRLLSDRFSAERPKGSFSTLEIQRTEQGDSAMYLCASSHSGQSTDTQYFGPGTRLTVL.

The chain is built from TRBV5-1 and TRBJ1-3, with 11 bases fitting TRBD1. This CDR3 has 18 residues. Germline assignment: CDR1 SGHRS and CDR2 YFSETQ. Trimming at V came to 2 bases and at J to 2 bases, leaving 9 bases not matched to a gene. CDR3 nucleotides: TGCGCCAGCAGCTTTAACCCGGACAGGGGGCGAACTGGAAACACCATATATTTT. Translated, it gives CASSFNPDRGRTGNTIYF.

The chain combines TRBV6-5 with TRBJ2-6; D is perhaps TRBD1 (5 bases). Germline CDR1 is MNHEY and CDR2 is SVGAGI. The CDR3 loop spans 15 amino acids. Trimming removed 7 bases from V and 0 bases from J, with 10 bases in between. This chain's CDR3 is CASNRQSSGANVLTF. CDR3 bases: TGTGCCAGCAACCGACAGTCCTCTGGGGCCAACGTCCTGACTTTC.

The rearrangement uses TRBV7-9 and TRBJ2-1, with 10 bases fitting TRBD2. V lost 4 bases to trimming and J lost 4 bases; unmatched junction nucleotides: 7. The CDR3 covers 16 residues. Germline CDR1 and CDR2: SEHNR and FQNEAQ (reference sequence). The CDR3 bases are TGTGCCAGCAGCTACTATAGCGGGAGGCTGTACAATGAGCAGTTCTTC. Translation: CASSYYSGRLYNEQFF. The variable domain in full, completed from reference TRBV7-9 and TRBJ2-1, reads DTGVSQNPRHKITKRGQNVTFRCDPISEHNRLYWYRQTLGQGPEFLTYFQNEAQLEKSRLLSDRFSAERPKGSFSTLEIQRTEQGDSAMYLCASSYYSGRLYNEQFFGPGTRLTVL.

The V call is TRBV27, the J call TRBJ1-5; D not resolved. The germline V gene encodes CDR1 MNHEY and CDR2 SMNVEV (reference sequence). CDR3 size: 17 residues. The ends were cut back, 5 bases at V and 1 base at J, with 18 bases in the middle. CDR3 loop: CASSLLGRLSSNQPQHF. As DNA, the CDR3 is TGTGCCAGCAGTCTCCTCGGGAGGCTATCGAGCAATCAGCCCCAGCATTTT.

The chain recombines TRBV5-4 with TRBJ1-4; 8 nucleotides match TRBD1. The CDR3 length is 15 residues. V was clipped by 0 bases and J by 2 bases; unmatched bases: 0. CDR1 is SGHNT and CDR2 is YYREEE in the germline V gene (reference sequence). The CDR3, as DNA: TGTGCCAGCAGCTTGGGACAGGGGACTAATGAAAAACTGTTTTTT. Translated, it gives CASSLGQGTNEKLFF.

This clone was seen a handful of times. The chain recombines TRBV19 with TRBJ1-5, with TRBD1 matching 8 bases. From germline, CDR1 is LNHDA and CDR2 SQIVND (reference sequence). The CDR3 loop spans 16 amino acids. The V gene end was trimmed by 7 bases and the J gene end by 0 bases; junction bases not matched to a gene: 8. The chain's CDR3 is CASKDREFDSNQPQHF. CDR3 coding DNA: TGTGCCAGTAAGGACAGGGAGTTTGATAGCAATCAGCCCCAGCATTTT.

The gene calls are TRBV19 and TRBJ1-2; D ambiguous. The CDR3 consists of 11 residues. The germline CDR1 and CDR2 sequences are LNHDA and SQIVND (reference sequence). Trimming took off 4 bases at V and 4 bases at J, with 4 bases between the two ends. CDR3 in amino acids: CASSTGYGYTF. CDR3 DNA sequence: TGTGCCAGTAGTACAGGCTATGGCTACACCTTC.

The chain employs TRBV5-5 and TRBJ2-2; 8 bases line up with TRBD2. CDR3 length: 17 amino acids. V dropped 7 bases and J dropped 4; count of bases not matched to a gene: 15. Germline CDR1 and CDR2: SGHKS and YYEKEE (reference sequence). The CDR3 DNA reads TGTGCCAGCGTCGAAAAAGTCGGGGGGACTAGCACCGGGGAGCTGTTTTTT. This translates into CASVEKVGGTSTGELFF.

The genes are TRBV18 and TRBJ1-1; tentative D call: TRBD1 (6 bases). Germline V gene sequence: CDR1 KGHSH, CDR2 LQKENI. The CDR3 sequence is 15 residues long. V lost 3 bases and J lost 0, with 11 bases in between. CDR3 residues: CASSPGQIMNTEAFF. The CDR3 nucleotides read TGTGCCAGCTCACCTGGACAGATCATGAACACTGAAGCTTTCTTT. Drawing the rest from reference TRBV18 and TRBJ1-1, the complete variable domain is NAGVMQNPRHLVRRRGQEARLRCSPMKGHSHVYWYRQLPEEGLKFMVYLQKENIIDESGMPKERFSAEFPKEGPSILRIQQVVRGDSAAYFCASSPGQIMNTEAFFGQGTRLTVV.

The table lists this clone with a count of one. The gene calls are TRBV2 and TRBJ1-2; tentative D call: TRBD1 (6 bases). The V and J ends lost 7 bases and 7 bases respectively, with 13 bases between them. CDR1 is SNHLY, CDR2 FYNNEI, per germline. CDR3 length: 12 amino acids. The CDR3 DNA follows: TGTGCCAGCACCCAGGGGTCGCGTGGCTACACCTTC. Residues: CASTQGSRGYTF.

The chain has TRBV6-5 and TRBJ1-2; D is possibly TRBD1 (5 bases). From germline, CDR1 is MNHEY and CDR2 SVGAGI. V was pared by 0 bases and J by 4 bases, with 6 bases between. CDR3 length equals 13 residues. The CDR3 DNA reads as TGTGCCAGCAGTTACTCTCAGGGCTATGGCTACACCTTC. This encodes CASSYSQGYGYTF.

The rearrangement joins TRBV19 to TRBJ1-2; no clear D. CDR1 is LNHDA and CDR2 is SQIVND in the germline V gene (reference sequence). This CDR3 is 13 amino acids long. Trimming cost V 1 base and J 6 bases, with 9 bases left between them. CDR3 DNA: TGTGCCAGTAGTATAGCGAGGAGAGATGGCTACACCTTC. As protein: CASSIARRDGYTF.